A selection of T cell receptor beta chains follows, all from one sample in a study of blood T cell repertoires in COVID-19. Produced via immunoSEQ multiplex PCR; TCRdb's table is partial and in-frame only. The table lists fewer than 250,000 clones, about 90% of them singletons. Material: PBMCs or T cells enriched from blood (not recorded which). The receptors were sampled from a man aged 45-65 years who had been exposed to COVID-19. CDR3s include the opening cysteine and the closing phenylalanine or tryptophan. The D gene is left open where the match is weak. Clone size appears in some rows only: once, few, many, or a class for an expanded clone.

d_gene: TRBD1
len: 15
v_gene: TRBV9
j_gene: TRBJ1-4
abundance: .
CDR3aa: CASNRGGQNNEKLFF
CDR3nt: TGTGCCAGCAACAGGGGAGGACAGAATAATGAAAAACTGTTTTTT

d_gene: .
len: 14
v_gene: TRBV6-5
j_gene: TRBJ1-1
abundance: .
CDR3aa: CASSSQVLNTEAFF
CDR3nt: TGTGCCAGCAGTTCACAGGTGCTGAACACTGAAGCTTTCTTT

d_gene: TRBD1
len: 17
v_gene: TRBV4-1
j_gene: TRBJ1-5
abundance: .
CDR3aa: CASSQGKGTGENQPQHF
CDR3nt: TGCGCCAGCAGCCAGGGTAAAGGGACAGGGGAAAATCAGCCCCAGCATTTT

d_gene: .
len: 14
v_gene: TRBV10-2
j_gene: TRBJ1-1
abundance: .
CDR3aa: CASSDSGRGEEAFF
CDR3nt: TGCGCCAGCAGTGACTCGGGGAGGGGCGAGGAAGCTTTCTTT

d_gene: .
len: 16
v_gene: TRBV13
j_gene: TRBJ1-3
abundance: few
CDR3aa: CASSLPTRNSGNTIYF
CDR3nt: TGTGCCAGCAGCTTACCTACGCGGAACTCTGGAAACACCATATATTTT

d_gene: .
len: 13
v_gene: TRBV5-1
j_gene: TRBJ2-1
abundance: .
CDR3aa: CASSLSLNSEQFF
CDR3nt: TGCGCCAGCAGTCTATCTCTAAATAGTGAGCAGTTCTTC

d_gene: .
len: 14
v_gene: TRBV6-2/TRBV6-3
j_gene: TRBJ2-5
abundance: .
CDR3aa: CASSSAGIGETQYF
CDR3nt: TGTGCCAGCAGTTCGGCAGGGATTGGGGAGACCCAGTACTTC

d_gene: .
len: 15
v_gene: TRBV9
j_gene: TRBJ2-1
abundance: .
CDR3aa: CASSVEGGRDNEQFF
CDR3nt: TGTGCCAGCAGCGTAGAAGGGGGTAGGGACAATGAGCAGTTCTTC

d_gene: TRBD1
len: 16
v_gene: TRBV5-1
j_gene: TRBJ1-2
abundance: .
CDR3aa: CASSRGQGVPNYGYTF
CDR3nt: TGCGCCAGCAGCCGGGGACAGGGAGTCCCAAACTATGGCTACACCTTC

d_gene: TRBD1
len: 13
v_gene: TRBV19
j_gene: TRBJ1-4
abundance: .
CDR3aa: CASSSDRGEKLFF
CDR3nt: TGTGCCAGTAGTTCCGACAGGGGCGAAAAACTGTTTTTT

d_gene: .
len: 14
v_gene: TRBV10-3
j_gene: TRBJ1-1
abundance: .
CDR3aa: CAISTAREFTEAFF
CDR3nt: TGTGCCATCAGCACAGCAAGAGAGTTCACTGAAGCTTTCTTT

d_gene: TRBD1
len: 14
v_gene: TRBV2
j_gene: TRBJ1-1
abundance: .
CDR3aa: CASSGDRGNTEAFF
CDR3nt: TGTGCCAGCAGCGGGGACAGGGGAAACACTGAAGCTTTCTTT

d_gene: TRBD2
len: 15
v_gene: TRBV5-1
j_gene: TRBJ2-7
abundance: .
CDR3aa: CASSLGSGVFYEQYF
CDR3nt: TGCGCCAGCAGCTTAGGCAGCGGGGTCTTCTACGAGCAGTACTTC

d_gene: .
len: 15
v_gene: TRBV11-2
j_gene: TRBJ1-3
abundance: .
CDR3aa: CASSPPGDSGNTIYF
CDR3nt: TGTGCCAGCAGCCCGCCAGGGGATTCCGGAAACACCATATATTTT

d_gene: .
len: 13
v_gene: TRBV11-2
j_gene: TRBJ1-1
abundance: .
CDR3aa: CASSFSNKLEAFF
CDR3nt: TGTGCCAGCAGCTTTTCTAATAAACTCGAAGCTTTCTTT

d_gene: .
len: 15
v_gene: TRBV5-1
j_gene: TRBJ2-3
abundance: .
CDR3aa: CASSLVAGATDTQYF
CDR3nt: TGCGCCAGCAGCTTGGTGGCGGGGGCCACAGATACGCAGTATTTT